A selection of T cell receptor beta chains follows, all from one sample in a study of post-analysis software for immune sequencing data. TCRdb analysed the PCR reads with MiXCR anew, one entry per CDR3 protein. Here the sample spans about 760,000 distinct CDR3 sequences, approximately 30% being singletons. Sequenced sample: blood. The receptors originated from a girl aged 5-17 years with multiple sclerosis. Both conserved end residues are part of each CDR3. Fields, in order: clone size, J gene, D gene, V gene, CDR3 protein, CDR3 DNA. The D gene is left open where the match is weak. Clone size appears in some rows only: once, few, many, or a class for an expanded clone.

- TRBJ2-1 TRBD2 TRBV14 CASSHPGGGRAHNEQFF TGTGCCAGCAGCCACCCCGGTGGCGGGAGGGCCCACAATGAGCAGTTCTTC
- TRBJ2-1 - TRBV5-1 CASSSLGTDSKMFF TGCGCCAGCAGCTCCCTGGGAACGGACAGCAAGATGTTCTTC
few TRBJ2-5 - TRBV20-1 CSARLQGGLETQYF TGCAGTGCTAGATTACAAGGGGGGTTGGAGACCCAGTACTTC
- TRBJ1-3 TRBD1 TRBV9 CASTQTGTGNTIYF TGTGCCAGCACCCAGACAGGGACTGGAAACACCATATATTTT
- TRBJ1-2 TRBD1 TRBV10-3 CAIRRDRGYGYGYTF TGTGCCATCAGGAGGGACAGGGGGTACGGTTATGGCTACACCTTC
- TRBJ2-1 - TRBV2 CASTPSLTYNEQFF TGTGCCAGCACCCCGTCCCTAACCTACAATGAGCAGTTCTTC
many TRBJ2-5 TRBD2 TRBV4-3 CASSQEAAGGIWETQYF TGCGCCAGCAGCCAAGAAGCGGCGGGGGGCATTTGGGAGACCCAGTACTTC
- TRBJ1-5 - TRBV6-6 CASSYSIGNQPQHF TGTGCCAGCAGTTATTCGATAGGCAATCAGCCCCAGCATTTT
- TRBJ2-7 - TRBV7-2 CASSLRGSWDNPVSYEQYF TGTGCCAGCAGTTTACGAGGGTCCTGGGACAATCCGGTCTCCTACGAGCAGTACTTC
few TRBJ2-7 - TRBV29-1 CSVGRGFGQYF TGCAGCGTTGGAAGAGGATTTGGGCAGTACTTC
few TRBJ1-1 - TRBV12-3/TRBV12-4 CASSHDNKGGTEAFF TGTGCCAGCAGCCATGACAATAAGGGCGGCACTGAAGCTTTCTTT
few TRBJ2-3 TRBD2 TRBV7-2 CASSLDGRASADTQYF TGTGCCAGCAGCTTAGACGGGAGGGCCTCTGCAGATACGCAGTATTTT
- TRBJ1-3 - TRBV14 CASSHAFSQYGNTIYF TGTGCCAGCAGCCATGCGTTCAGTCAGTATGGAAACACCATATATTTT
- TRBJ1-1 - TRBV27 CASSYGRRDRAFF TGTGCCAGCAGTTATGGGCGGCGGGATCGAGCTTTCTTT
- TRBJ2-1 TRBD2 TRBV7-9 CASSLAMSGRRYNEQFF TGTGCCAGCAGCTTGGCCATGAGCGGGAGGAGATACAATGAGCAGTTCTTC
- TRBJ2-1 TRBD2 TRBV9 CASSVGLAGDNEQFF TGTGCCAGCAGCGTAGGACTAGCGGGAGACAATGAGCAGTTCTTC
few TRBJ1-1 - TRBV28 CASSGPRTEAFF TGTGCCAGCAGTGGGCCACGCACTGAAGCTTTCTTT
- TRBJ2-7 TRBD2 TRBV12-5 CASSPSGSRFEQYF TGTGCTAGTTCGCCTAGCGGGAGTCGGTTCGAGCAGTACTTC